The source of this T cell receptor (beta chain) is a study of blood T cell repertoires in COVID-19. Using immunoSEQ multiplex PCR, the repertoire was profiled, and TCRdb retains in-frame clones only, with some absent. The sample contains 200,000 to 250,000 clones, almost 85% of which appear only once. V dropped 1 base and J dropped 6 bases, with 18 bases sitting between them. This CDR3 is built from 16 residues. Germline assignment: CDR1 MGHRA and CDR2 YSYEKL. This rearrangement joins TRBV4-1 to TRBJ1-2; D possibly corresponds to TRBD1 (6 bases). This TCR was sampled from a woman between 35 and 50 years old with acute or convalescent COVID-19. The sequencing sample was made of peripheral blood. The CDR3 bases are TGCGCCAGCAGCCAAGGCCCCGGGCAGGGGCTGGATGGCTACACCTTC. Translated: CASSQGPGQGLDGYTF.